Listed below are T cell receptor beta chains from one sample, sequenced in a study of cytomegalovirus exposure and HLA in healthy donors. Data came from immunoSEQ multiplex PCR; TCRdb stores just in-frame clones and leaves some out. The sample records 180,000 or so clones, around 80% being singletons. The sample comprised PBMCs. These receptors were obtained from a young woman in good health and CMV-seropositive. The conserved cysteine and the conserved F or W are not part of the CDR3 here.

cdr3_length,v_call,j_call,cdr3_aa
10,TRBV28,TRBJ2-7,ASSLRGYEQY
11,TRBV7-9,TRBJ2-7,ASSFRGGDEQY
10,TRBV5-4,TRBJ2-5,ASSLAGETQY
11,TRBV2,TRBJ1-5,ASRRDSNQPQH
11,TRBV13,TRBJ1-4,ASSRDRAEKLF
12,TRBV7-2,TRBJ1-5,ASSLGDRGQPQH
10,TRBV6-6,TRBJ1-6,ASSHFQSPLH
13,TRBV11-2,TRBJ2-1,ASSLQGAMYNEQF
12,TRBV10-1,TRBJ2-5,ASSEGGGSETQY
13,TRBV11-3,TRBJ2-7,ASSGTGPLSYEQY
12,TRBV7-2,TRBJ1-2,ASSLTGLDYGYT
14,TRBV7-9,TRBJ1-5,ASSLDRAGGHQPQH
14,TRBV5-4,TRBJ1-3,ASSLDFRDSGNTIY
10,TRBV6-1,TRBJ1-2,ASTEEGDRLN
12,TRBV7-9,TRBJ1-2,ASSFDRGQGGYT
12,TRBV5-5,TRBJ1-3,ASRDSRRSDTIY
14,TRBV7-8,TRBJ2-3,ASSPGLAGGSDTQY